This paragraph covers one T cell receptor (beta chain) sequence. Its target antigen remains unknown. No much larger clone exists at a distance of one base, and base qualities are not known. The CDR3 numbers 16 residues from cysteine through phenylalanine. Only the CDR3 portion is preserved as DNA: 48 bases, with reading frame beginning at the first base. CDR1 SGDLS and CDR2 YYNGEE were looked up in the germline V gene. Trimming takes 0 bases from V and 0 bases from J, and the germline ends sit 10 bases apart. The entry originates in a study of blood T cell repertoires in COVID-19 (dated by TCRdb to the early 2020s). About the study as a whole: Samples covering the acute and convalescent phases of COVID-19 were provided by collaborators in the United States, Italy and Spain. Deeply sampled blood TCRbeta repertoires from subjects exposed to, actively infected with, or recovered from COVID-19 were included in the dataset. Nearly every sample came with metadata listing a de-identified subject ID, COVID-19 status, age in years and sex. The repertoires were released in a freely available public database meant as a resource for research on the immune response to SARS-CoV-2. The prospective study material was composed of cDNA or gDNA derived from T cells, B-cell-depleted T cells, or PBMCs. The samples were drawn from the first 160 participants of the ongoing ImmuneRACE study and from roughly 1,300 subjects provided by 6 global collaborators. Where available, HLA class I and class II types were taken from metadata supplied by the sample provider and were not determined by assay-based typing. General findings and caveats noted by the study authors: How much clinical and demographic metadata was included differed by source and by participant, and the metadata was provided uncurated.

TCRbeta CDR3 regions were amplified from genomic DNA using the immunoSEQ Assay, a bias-controlled multiplex PCR. The authors' analysis ran thus. Within the assay, amplification of reference gene primers was used to estimate how many nucleated cells each sample contained. To quantify the absolute abundance of each unique TCRbeta CDR3 rearrangement, sequence reads were collapsed and filtered. For each sample, productive Simpson clonality was calculated as the square root of Simpson's diversity index across productive rearrangements. Here the immuneACCESS table is served through TCRdb, limited to in-frame sequences with V and J called. Missing clones are a known gap in these copies; in checked studies unresolved V genes cover under half, and the rest lacks a known reason. That table furnishes V, J and clone size, whereas the DNA furnished D and trimming. In this sample the table shows about 320,000 clones, about 92% of which occur a single time. Around 2.5% of the sample comes from the top ten.

Participants in the prospective study were aged 18 to 89 years, lived in about two dozen United States geographic areas, and enrolled through a virtual design. In the prospective study, participants were assigned to cohorts based on the clinical history participants reported in a screening survey and a study questionnaire. ImmuneRACE Cohort 3 recovered participants were defined by two consecutive negative NP/OP PCR tests, healthcare professional clearance, or symptom resolution. Each participant in the prospective study had whole blood, serum and a nasopharyngeal or oropharyngeal swab collected by mobile phlebotomists. Participants in the prospective study had the option to provide additional blood draws and questionnaires over an approximately 2-month period. Blood samples from the prospective study were shipped frozen or at room temperature prior to DNA extraction.

The specimen was PBMCs or T cells enriched from blood (not recorded which). This clonotype originated in a man in his 60s who had recovered from COVID-19. Recombination connected TRBV9 to TRBJ1-3, with no confidently assigned D gene. The sequenced DNA is TGTGCCAGCAGCGTAGATTTAGAAAGCTCTGGAAACACCATATATTTT. It specifies CASSVDLESSGNTIYF.